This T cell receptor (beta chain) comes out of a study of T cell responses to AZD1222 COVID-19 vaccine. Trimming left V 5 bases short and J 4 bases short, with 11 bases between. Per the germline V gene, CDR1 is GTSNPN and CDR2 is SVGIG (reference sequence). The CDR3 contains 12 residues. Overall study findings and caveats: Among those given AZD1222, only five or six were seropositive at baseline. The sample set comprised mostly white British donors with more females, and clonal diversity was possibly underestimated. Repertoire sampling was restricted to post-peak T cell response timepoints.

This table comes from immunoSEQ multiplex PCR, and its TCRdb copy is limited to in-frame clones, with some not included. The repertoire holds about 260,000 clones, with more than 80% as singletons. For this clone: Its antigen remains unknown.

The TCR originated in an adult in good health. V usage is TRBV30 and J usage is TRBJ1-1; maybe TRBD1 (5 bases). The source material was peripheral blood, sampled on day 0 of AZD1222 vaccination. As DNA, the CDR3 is TGTGCCTGGTCCCGGGGCCTCACTGAAGCTTTCTTT. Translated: CAWSRGLTEAFF.